The 18 T cell receptor beta chains below all came from one sample that was sequenced in a study of Ad26.COV2.S vaccination and SARS-CoV-2 variants. Treatment denoted: roughly 18 received Ad26.COV2.S at low or high dose, single or two shots; roughly 5 received placebo; per-sample allocation not given. Specimens were obtained on day 63 following the first vaccine or placebo injection. Assay: immunoSEQ multiplex PCR; the TCRdb copy retains only in-frame clones and omits some. The sample shows about 350,000 clones, about 89% of them seen only once. This specimen consisted of peripheral blood, obtained in a trial of Ad26.COV2.S vaccine versus placebo. Receptor source: a person aged 18-60 years who received the Ad26.COV2.S COVID-19 vaccine or a placebo.

This chain joins TRBV6-6 and TRBJ2-1, with 10 bases identical to TRBD1. CDR1 is MNHNY and CDR2 is SVGAGI in the germline V gene (reference sequence). The CDR3 sequence is 16 residues long. V shed 2 bases, J shed 3 bases, and the junction held 4 bases outside the gene matches. The CDR3 loop is CASSYGTGAYYNEQFF. In nucleotides, the CDR3 is TGTGCCAGCAGTTACGGGACAGGGGCTTACTACAATGAGCAGTTCTTC.

The V and J genes are TRBV27 and TRBJ2-5; D possibly corresponds to TRBD1 (6 bases). In germline, CDR1 is MNHEY, CDR2 SMNVEV (reference sequence). The CDR3 spans 13 residues. The ends were cut back, 5 bases at V and 5 bases at J, with 12 bases in the middle. This chain's CDR3 is CASSPRGSETQYF. CDR3 DNA: TGTGCCAGCAGTCCCAGGGGATCGGAGACCCAGTACTTC.

This clone came up once. The V gene is TRBV7-2, the J gene TRBJ1-5; no reliable D call. The V and J ends lost 1 base and 5 bases respectively, with 12 bases between them. The CDR3 covers 15 residues. Germline-derived CDR1 and CDR2 are SGHTA and FQGNSA. The CDR3 here is CASSLGWGFDQPQHF. DNA for the CDR3: TGTGCCAGCAGCTTAGGTTGGGGATTCGATCAGCCCCAGCATTTT.

The chain employs TRBV19 and TRBJ1-1, with a possible D match to TRBD1 (5 bases). Trimming pared 4 bases from V and 5 bases from J, leaving 11 bases between. The CDR3 contains 13 residues. Germline V gene sequence: CDR1 LNHDA, CDR2 SQIVND (reference sequence). CDR3 sequence reads: CASSKGTVTEAFF. CDR3 nucleotide sequence: TGTGCCAGTAGTAAGGGGACGGTAACTGAAGCTTTCTTT.

The rearrangement joins TRBV2 to TRBJ2-1; 7 bases are a match to TRBD1. CDR1 is SNHLY and CDR2 is FYNNEI in the germline V gene. J gave up 8 bases and V 1 base, and 5 bases lay outside the gene matches. This CDR3 has 14 residues. The CDR3 nucleotides read TGTGCCAGCAGTGAAGGACAGGGTGTGTATGAGCAGTTCTTC. The encoded protein is CASSEGQGVYEQFF.

The V call is TRBV28, the J call TRBJ2-1; perhaps TRBD2 as D (5 bases). This CDR3 is 15 amino acids long. Trimming cost V 6 bases and J 2 bases, with 14 bases left between them. The germline V gene has CDR1 MDHEN and CDR2 SYDVKM. CDR3 region: CASSLGLGAYNEQFF. Written as DNA, the CDR3 is TGTGCCAGCAGCCTAGGACTGGGAGCCTACAATGAGCAGTTCTTC. The full variable domain, completed using reference TRBV28 and TRBJ2-1, is DVKVTQSSRYLVKRTGEKVFLECVQDMDHENMFWYRQDPGLGLRLIYFSYDVKMKEKGDIPEGYSVSREKKERFSLILESASTNQTSMYLCASSLGLGAYNEQFFGPGTRLTVL.

The chain is built from TRBV19 and TRBJ2-2; 8 positions agree with TRBD2. The CDR3 has 15 amino acids. From germline, CDR1 is LNHDA and CDR2 SQIVND (reference sequence). With 7 bases clipped from V and 5 bases from J, the junction kept 9 bases outside the gene matches. CDR3 bases: TGTGCCAGTAAGCCGCTAGCGGGCTCAACCGGGGAGCTGTTTTTT. Residues: CASKPLAGSTGELFF.

This chain connects TRBV21-1 to TRBJ2-5; the tabulated D call, TRBD2, remains unverified against the DNA. TRBV21-1 is noted as a pseudogene. This CDR3 has 14 residues. CDR3 in amino acids: CASNPEESQETQYF. The CDR3 region has the DNA TGTGCCAGCAACCCCGAGGAGAGTCAAGAGACCCAGTACTTC.

The V and J genes are TRBV7-9 and TRBJ1-1; D gene unclear. The CDR3 totals 14 residues. V lost 2 bases and J lost 1, with 8 bases in between. Germline V gives CDR1 SEHNR, CDR2 FQNEAQ (reference sequence). CDR3 amino acids: CASSLKGPNTEAFF. The CDR3 nucleotides read TGTGCCAGCAGCTTAAAAGGACCGAACACTGAAGCTTTCTTT.

The chain joins TRBV9 to TRBJ2-7; maybe TRBD2 (5 bases). CDR1 and CDR2 from the germline V gene are SGDLS and YYNGEE. The length of the CDR3 is 13 residues. The V gene lost 4 bases and the J gene lost 2 bases, with 10 bases spanning the gap. The CDR3 DNA follows: TGTGCCAGCAGCACCGAGGGTGCCTACGAGCAGTACTTC. It encodes CASSTEGAYEQYF. Combining the CDR3 with reference TRBV9 and TRBJ2-7 gives the whole variable domain DSGVTQTPKHLITATGQRVTLRCSPRSGDLSVYWYQQSLDQGLQFLIQYYNGEERAKGNILERFSAQQFPDLHSELNLSSLELGDSALYFCASSTEGAYEQYFGPGTRLTVT.

CDR3 DNA: TGTGCCAGCAGTGAATATGGACGGCTTAGGGCGCAGTACTTC. Amino acid sequence: CASSEYGRLRAQYF. V is TRBV6-1 and J is TRBJ2-7; D ambiguous. Germline-derived CDR1 and CDR2 are MNHNS and SASEGT. This CDR3 comprises 14 residues. The V end was cut by 2 bases, the J end by 9 bases, with 17 bases between.

The chain uses TRBV27 and TRBJ2-7, with a possible D match to TRBD1 (5 bases). The CDR3 runs to 14 residues. Germline CDR1 and CDR2: MNHEY and SMNVEV (reference sequence). Trimming shortened V by 1 base and J by 2 bases, and 9 bases separated the two germline ends. The CDR3, as DNA: TGTGCCAGCAGTTTATACGGCAGGGCCTACGAGCAGTACTTC. Translation gives CASSLYGRAYEQYF.

The chain employs TRBV15 and TRBJ2-2, with D possibly being TRBD1 (5 bases). V lost 0 bases and J 3 bases, leaving 11 bases between the germline ends. This CDR3 comprises 16 residues. Per germline, CDR1 LNHNV and CDR2 YYDKDF (reference sequence). The CDR3 DNA follows: TGTGCCACCAGCAGAGATCAGGGTCATGACACCGGGGAGCTGTTTTTT. Residues: CATSRDQGHDTGELFF.

CDR3 sequence: CASSGGGDTEAFF. The CDR3 coding sequence is TGCGCCAGCAGCGGGGGAGGCGACACTGAAGCTTTCTTT. V gene TRBV5-1 combines with J gene TRBJ1-1, with D tentatively TRBD1 (5 bases). The CDR3 contains 13 residues. The V gene's germline CDR1 is SGHRS and CDR2 YFSETQ. V was shortened by 4 bases and J by 3 bases, with 10 bases between the two germline ends.

This chain joins TRBV14 and TRBJ2-1, with D uncertain. Germline V gene sequence: CDR1 SGHDN, CDR2 FVKESK. The CDR3 has 12 amino acids. V gave up 4 bases and J gave up 7 bases, with 8 bases separating them. In nucleotides, the CDR3 is TGTGCCAGCAGCCGAATAGGGAATGAGCAGTTCTTC. Amino acid sequence: CASSRIGNEQFF.

There are a few counts of this clone. The chain carries TRBV5-5 and TRBJ1-5, with 7 bases that match TRBD1. The CDR3 is 14 amino acids. Germline V gene data show CDR1 as SGHKS and CDR2 as YYEKEE (reference sequence). V was clipped by 4 bases and J by 3 bases; unmatched bases: 4. CDR3 sequence (DNA): TGTGCCAGCAGCAGGGGACAGAACAATCAGCCCCAGCATTTT. Its translation: CASSRGQNNQPQHF.

The chain has TRBV7-9 and TRBJ2-7; 10 bases fit TRBD1. The V gene's germline CDR1 is SEHNR and CDR2 FQNEAQ (reference sequence). This CDR3 has 14 residues. Trimming removed 3 bases from V and 5 bases from J; junction bases left unmatched: 4. The DNA for the CDR3 is TGTGCCAGCAGCTTGCCGGGACAGGGGAACGAGCAGTACTTC. Translating gives CASSLPGQGNEQYF.

Details on this clone: The identical CDR3 is also encoded by other nucleotide sequences in the sample. This chain uses TRBV18 with TRBJ1-1, with unresolved D. CDR3 size: 13 residues. Germline V gene lookup returns CDR1 KGHSH and CDR2 LQKENI. V gave up 6 bases and J gave up 0 bases, with 8 bases separating them. The CDR3 reads CASSPRVNTEAFF. In DNA, the CDR3 is TGTGCCAGCTCCCCTCGCGTGAACACTGAAGCTTTCTTT.